These 16 T cell receptor beta chains share one sample of origin, sequenced in a study of blood T cells in healthy people across ages. PCR was performed a second time for roughly 7 to 12 cycles using a sample-barcoded 5' primer and a J-beta primer mix. From the 5' RACE reads, TCRdb called clonotypes with MiXCR, one entry per CDR3 protein. The repertoire includes 590,000 or so distinct CDR3 sequences, around 31% of them detected once, and approximately 14% sits in the top ten. The sample taken for sequencing was blood. These receptors all stem from a woman older than 75 in good health.

The V call is TRBV28, the J call TRBJ1-1; D is perhaps TRBD1 (5 bases). Germline-derived CDR1 and CDR2 are MDHEN and SYDVKM. There are 14 residues in the CDR3. The V end lost 8 bases, the J end lost 4 bases, and 17 bases lay between the germline ends. The CDR3 reads CASPPGVKGTEAFF. In DNA form, the CDR3 reads TGTGCCAGCCCCCCGGGGGTAAAGGGCACTGAAGCTTTCTTT.

The table lists this clonotype with many counts. This chain uses TRBV6-5 with TRBJ1-2, with D perhaps TRBD1 (6 bases). Germline V gene lookup returns CDR1 MNHEY and CDR2 SVGAGI. The V gene lost 11 bases and the J gene lost 4 bases, with 17 bases spanning the gap. The CDR3 contains 13 residues. DNA for the CDR3: TGTGCCGTTAAGTCCCCACAGGGCTATGGCTACACCTTC. Translated: CAVKSPQGYGYTF.

This clonotype was seen more than once but under ten times. The chain couples TRBV2 to TRBJ2-2; tentatively, D is TRBD1 (6 bases). CDR1 is SNHLY, CDR2 FYNNEI, per germline. V was shortened by 7 bases and J by 1 base, with 16 bases between the two germline ends. This CDR3 has 16 residues. The CDR3: CASTSRTEKNTGELFF. As DNA, the CDR3 is TGTGCCAGCACCTCCAGGACAGAGAAGAACACCGGGGAGCTGTTTTTT.

Points on this clonotype: This clone may be a read error of a much larger clone one base away. The rearrangement links TRBV9 to TRBJ2-1; D is perhaps TRBD1 or TRBD2 (5 bases each). The CDR3 extends over 14 amino acids. Germline values: CDR1 SGDLS, CDR2 YYNGEE. Trimming stripped 3 bases from V and 10 bases from J, with 17 bases between. The CDR3 region is CASSAGTPDYEQFF. The DNA for the CDR3 is TGTGCCAGCAGCGCCGGGACCCCCGACTACGAGCAGTTCTTC.

This clonotype was recorded at least ten times. V is TRBV5-6 and J is TRBJ2-3, with D hard to call. Trimming pared 4 bases from V and 7 bases from J, leaving 10 bases between. Germline CDR1 is SGHDT and CDR2 is YYEEEE. The CDR3 contains 12 residues. CDR3 DNA: TGTGCCAGCAGCCAAGAGCGAAATACGCAGTATTTT. Its translation is CASSQERNTQYF. Looking up the rest from reference TRBV5-6 and TRBJ2-3 gives the full variable domain: DAGVTQSPTHLIKTRGQQVTLRCSPKSGHDTVSWYQQALGQGPQFIFQYYEEEERQRGNFPDRFSGHQFPNYSSELNVNALLLGDSALYLCASSQERNTQYFGPGTRLTVL.

CDR3 DNA sequence: TGCGCCAGCAGCCTATTCGGACCTCCGGGGGAGCTGTTTTTT. Amino acid sequence: CASSLFGPPGELFF. The chain joins TRBV4-3 to TRBJ2-2; D unresolved. Trimming removed 4 bases at V and 8 bases at J, with 14 bases between. There are 14 residues in the CDR3. The germline CDR1 and CDR2 sequences are LGHNA and YSLEER.

About this clonotype itself: A much larger clonotype is one base distant, so this may be a read error. The V and J genes are TRBV5-6 and TRBJ2-5; 11 bases agree with TRBD2. Near its end, the DNA agrees better with TRBJ2-1, so the J call may be wrong. Germline CDR1 reads SGHDT; CDR2 reads YYEEEE. The CDR3 length is 17 residues. In DNA, the CDR3 is TGTGCCAGCAGCTTCGTTGCTAGCGGGGGGTTACAAGAGACCCAGTTCTTC. Amino acid sequence: CASSFVASGGLQETQFF.

With regard to this clonotype: A much larger clone differs by one base, so this may be a read error. V is TRBV30 and J is TRBJ2-5; 9 bases are shared with TRBD1. CDR1 is GTSNPN and CDR2 is SVGIG in the germline V gene (reference sequence). V lost 3 bases, J lost 2 bases, and 4 bases stayed unmatched. This CDR3 region has 14 residues. CDR3 protein: CAWRQTGGQETQYF. The CDR3 DNA is TGTGCCTGGAGGCAGACAGGGGGACAAGAGACCCAGTACTTC. The whole variable domain, filled in from reference TRBV30 and TRBJ2-5, reads SQTIHQWPATLVQPVGSPLSLECTVEGTSNPNLYWYRQAAGRGLQLLFYSVGIGQISSEVPQNLSASRPQDRQFILSSKKLLLSDSGFYLCAWRQTGGQETQYFGPGTRLLVL.

This clonotype was picked up many times. The V gene is TRBV6-2 or TRBV6-3, the J gene TRBJ2-3; D gene unclear. The CDR3 contains 11 residues. Between the trimmed V and J ends, which lost 7 bases and 4 bases, there was a span of 6 bases. Germline V lookup: CDR1 MNHEY, CDR2 SVGEGT. The CDR3 nucleotides read TGTGCCAGCAACCGTGCAGATACGCAGTATTTT. Residues: CASNRADTQYF.

The chain carries TRBV7-2 and TRBJ1-1; D unclear. The germline CDR1 and CDR2 sequences are SGHTA and FQGNSA. V dropped 5 bases and J dropped 11 bases, with 15 bases sitting between them. The CDR3 consists of 12 residues. The CDR3 sequence: CASSPAGWEAFF. Here the CDR3 DNA reads TGTGCCAGCAGCCCAGCGGGTTGGGAGGCTTTCTTT. Together with reference TRBV7-2 and TRBJ1-1, the CDR3 gives the full variable domain: GAGVSQSPSNKVTEKGKDVELRCDPISGHTALYWYRQSLGQGLEFLIYFQGNSAPDKSGLPSDRFSAERTGGSVSTLTIQRTQQEDSAVYLCASSPAGWEAFFGQGTRLTVV.

The gene calls are TRBV9 and TRBJ2-3; D perhaps matches TRBD1 (5 bases). Germline CDR1 SGDLS, CDR2 YYNGEE. Trimming left V 3 bases short and J 12 bases short, with 17 bases between. The CDR3 spans 13 residues. The CDR3 DNA reads as TGTGCCAGCAGCGACCAACCCAGGGATTTCCAGTATTTT. As protein: CASSDQPRDFQYF.

In regard to this clonotype: A read error may produce the germline difference seen at one junction end. The chain has TRBV12-3 or TRBV12-4 and TRBJ2-3; D call uncertain. CDR3 length: 14 residues. In nucleotides, the CDR3 is TGTGCCAGCAGTGCCAGATTGGCTGCAGATGCGCAGTATTTT. This codes for CASSARLAADAQYF.

The table lists this clonotype with many counts. The J gene is TRBJ1-1, the V gene TRBV12-3 or TRBV12-4; TRBD1 agrees at 8 bases. The CDR3 is 14 amino acids. V dropped 6 bases and J dropped 4; count of bases not matched to a gene: 7. The CDR3 spells CASSRQTGVTEAFF. As DNA, the CDR3 is TGTGCCAGCAGCCGCCAGACAGGGGTCACTGAAGCTTTCTTT.

About this clonotype: It may be a read error: a sequence one base away is much more abundant. The CDR3 DNA is TGTGCTAGTGGTTTGAGTAGCAATGAGCAGTACTTC. Translated, it gives CASGLSSNEQYF. The gene calls are TRBV12-5 and TRBJ2-5, with unresolved D. V lost 2 bases to trimming and J lost 11 bases, with 12 bases between them. CDR1 and CDR2 from the germline V gene are LGHNT and FRNRAP. CDR3 length: 12 amino acids.

There are many counts of this clonotype. The chain carries TRBV5-1 and TRBJ2-7, with 9 bases matching TRBD1. Germline V gene lookup returns CDR1 SGHRS and CDR2 YFSETQ. This CDR3 spans 14 amino acids. J lost 1 base, V lost 4 bases, and 3 bases had no gene match. This chain's CDR3 is CASSRDRESYEQYF. The DNA of the CDR3 is TGCGCCAGCAGCCGGGACAGGGAGTCCTACGAGCAGTACTTC.

Comments on this clonotype: A read error may be the cause here, since a much bigger clone is one base away. This chain connects TRBV9 to TRBJ2-1; 9 bases align to TRBD2. The J call could be wrong; TRBJ2-7 is a better fit for the DNA end. CDR3 length: 16 amino acids. The germline V gene has CDR1 SGDLS and CDR2 YYNGEE. The DNA of the CDR3 is TGTGCCAGCAGCGTAGGGGCAGCGGGGGGATACAATGAGCAGTACTTC. Residues: CASSVGAAGGYNEQYF.